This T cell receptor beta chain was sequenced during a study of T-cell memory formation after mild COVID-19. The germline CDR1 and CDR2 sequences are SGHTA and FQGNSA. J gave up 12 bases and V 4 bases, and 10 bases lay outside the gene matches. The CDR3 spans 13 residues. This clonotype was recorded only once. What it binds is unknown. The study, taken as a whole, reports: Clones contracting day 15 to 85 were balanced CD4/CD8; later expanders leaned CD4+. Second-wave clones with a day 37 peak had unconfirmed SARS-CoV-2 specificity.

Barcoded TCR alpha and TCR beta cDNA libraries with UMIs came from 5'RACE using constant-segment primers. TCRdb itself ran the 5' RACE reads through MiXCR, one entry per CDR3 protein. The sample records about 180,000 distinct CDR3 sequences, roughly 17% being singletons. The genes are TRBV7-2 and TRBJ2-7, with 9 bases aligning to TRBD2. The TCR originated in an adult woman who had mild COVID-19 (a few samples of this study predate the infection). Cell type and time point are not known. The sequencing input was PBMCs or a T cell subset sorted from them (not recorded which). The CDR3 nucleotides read TGTGCCAGCAGCTGGGGCGGGAGGGCCTTAGTGTACTTC. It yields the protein CASSWGGRALVYF.